The 15 T cell receptor beta chains below were found in one sample sequenced in a study of T cell responses to AZD1222 COVID-19 vaccine. Produced via immunoSEQ multiplex PCR; TCRdb's table is partial and in-frame only. The sample shows 130,000 to 150,000 clones, approximately 78% of them seen only once. Sequenced here: peripheral blood, sampled on day 0 of MenACWY control vaccination. Receptor source: an adult in good health.

In its sample, this clone was seen a few times. This sequence joins TRBV10-3 and TRBJ2-5, with D maybe TRBD2 (6 bases). The V and J ends lost 6 bases and 1 base respectively, with 9 bases between them. In germline, CDR1 is ENHRY, CDR2 SYGVKD. The CDR3 consists of 13 residues. The CDR3 DNA follows: TGTGCCATCAGCCCGGGACTCCAAGAGACCCAGTACTTC. This translates into CAISPGLQETQYF.

J is TRBJ1-1 and V is TRBV29-1; 8 bases are a match to TRBD1. Germline V gene lookup returns CDR1 SQVTM and CDR2 ANQGSEA. This CDR3 region has 15 residues. J lost 3 bases, V lost 7 bases, and 13 bases had no gene match. CDR3 in amino acids: CSAAGQGFLDTEAFF. For the CDR3, the DNA is TGCAGCGCCGCAGGACAGGGTTTCTTGGACACTGAAGCTTTCTTT.

This chain uses TRBV11-2 with TRBJ2-5; D might be TRBD2 (7 bases). Looked up from germline, CDR1 is SGHAT and CDR2 is FQNNGV. Trimming left V 2 bases short and J 4 bases short, with 14 bases between. This CDR3 has 15 amino acids. The CDR3 DNA reads as TGTGCCAGCAGCTTATCGCGGGGGCGCGGAGAGACCCAGTACTTC. Protein sequence: CASSLSRGRGETQYF.

This chain connects TRBV3-1 (or the pseudogene TRBV3-2) to TRBJ1-2, with 12 bases matching TRBD1. The germline gives CDR1 LGHDT, CDR2 YNNKEL (reference sequence). V lost 3 bases to trimming and J lost 8 bases; unmatched junction nucleotides: 7. The CDR3 loop spans 15 amino acids. CDR3 sequence reads: CASSQARDRGQGYTF. The CDR3 nucleotides read TGTGCCAGCAGCCAGGCACGGGACAGGGGGCAAGGCTACACCTTC.

V gene TRBV18 combines with J gene TRBJ1-5; maybe TRBD1 (6 bases). CDR3 length: 15 amino acids. The V end lost 4 bases, the J end lost 6 bases, and 16 bases lay between the germline ends. Germline-derived CDR1 and CDR2 are KGHSH and LQKENI. As DNA, the CDR3 is TGTGCCAGCTCACGGGACTCCTTAGGGGGTCAGCCCCAGCATTTT. This codes for CASSRDSLGGQPQHF.

The J gene is TRBJ1-1, the V gene TRBV10-3; TRBD1 aligns across 10 bases. J lost 1 base, V lost 6 bases, and 8 bases had no gene match. Germline V gene lookup returns CDR1 ENHRY and CDR2 SYGVKD. The CDR3 extends over 16 amino acids. This CDR3 reads CAISRTGGSTNTEAFF. CDR3 coding DNA: TGTGCCATCAGCCGGACAGGGGGTTCTACGAACACTGAAGCTTTCTTT.

V is TRBV5-4 and J is TRBJ1-2; the D gene is possibly TRBD1 (6 bases). Germline V CDR1 and CDR2: SGHNT, YYREEE (reference sequence). This CDR3 contains 13 residues. V was trimmed by 1 base and J by 8 bases, leaving 12 bases between them. In nucleotides, the CDR3 is TGTGCCAGCAGCTTGAGGGGGGATCGCGGCTACACCTTC. It codes for CASSLRGDRGYTF.

This clone has only a few counts. This chain links TRBV30 with TRBJ2-1, with TRBD1 identical over 7 bases. The CDR3 length is 20 residues. The junction had 17 bases not matched to a gene; V was cut back by 0 bases and J by 0 bases. Germline assignment: CDR1 GTSNPN and CDR2 SVGIG (reference sequence). The CDR3 sequence: CAWSVPSLGRAGGSYNEQFF. CDR3 sequence (DNA): TGTGCCTGGAGTGTTCCCTCCCTCGGGCGGGCAGGGGGCTCCTACAATGAGCAGTTCTTC.

V and J are TRBV12-3 or TRBV12-4 and TRBJ1-1; D ambiguous. The germline V and J ends were trimmed by 6 bases and 8 bases, with 13 bases remaining between them. This CDR3 contains 12 residues. CDR3 in amino acids: CASRLWEREAFF. The CDR3 nucleotides read TGTGCCAGCAGGCTGTGGGAGCGAGAAGCTTTCTTT.

The genes are TRBV7-2 and TRBJ1-4; 7 nucleotides agree with TRBD1. V dropped 5 bases and J dropped 12; count of bases not matched to a gene: 15. CDR3 size: 15 residues. Germline CDR1 and CDR2: SGHTA and FQGNSA. CDR3 sequence: CASSLQIDRAEELFF. In DNA, the CDR3 is TGTGCCAGCAGCCTACAAATCGACAGGGCCGAAGAACTGTTTTTT. The variable domain in full, completed from reference TRBV7-2 and TRBJ1-4, reads GAGVSQSPSNKVTEKGKDVELRCDPISGHTALYWYRQSLGQGLEFLIYFQGNSAPDKSGLPSDRFSAERTGGSVSTLTIQRTQQEDSAVYLCASSLQIDRAEELFFGSGTQLSVL.

This clone was detected once. This sequence joins TRBV4-1 and TRBJ2-7; D remains ambiguous. CDR3 length: 14 amino acids. Trimming took 5 bases from V and 2 from J, leaving 13 bases between them. Germline V gene lookup returns CDR1 MGHRA and CDR2 YSYEKL. The CDR3 nucleotides are TGCGCCAGCAGCTCTGTTGGGGTTACCTACGAGCAGTACTTC. Amino acid sequence: CASSSVGVTYEQYF.

This chain connects TRBV7-9 to TRBJ2-1, with D uncertain. The CDR3 extends over 12 amino acids. Trimming removed 6 bases from V and 7 bases from J, with 10 bases in between. Per germline, CDR1 SEHNR and CDR2 FQNEAQ (reference sequence). The CDR3 nucleotides are TGTGCCAGCAGTCACCCTGGGAATGAGCAGTTCTTC. Residues: CASSHPGNEQFF.

The V gene is TRBV20-1, the J gene TRBJ1-2; D ambiguous. The V end lost 3 bases, the J end lost 2 bases, and 16 bases lay between the germline ends. CDR1 is DFQATT and CDR2 is SNEGSKA in the germline V gene (reference sequence). This CDR3 has 15 residues. The CDR3 loop reads CSASYSLRQNYGYTF. CDR3 coding DNA: TGCAGTGCTAGTTATAGCCTTCGCCAGAACTATGGCTACACCTTC.

The DNA of the CDR3 is TGCGCCAGCAGCCAAGAATCCCTTCGGGGGATGACTTCCCATGGCTACACCTTC. Translation: CASSQESLRGMTSHGYTF. The V and J genes are TRBV4-1 and TRBJ1-2; tentative D call: TRBD1 (5 bases). Trimming cost V 0 bases and J 6 bases, with 23 bases left between them. The length of the CDR3 is 18 residues. CDR1 and CDR2 from the germline V gene are MGHRA and YSYEKL.

V is TRBV6-2 or TRBV6-3 and J is TRBJ1-2; D is unresolved. The V gene's germline CDR1 is MNHEY and CDR2 SVGEGT. V was clipped by 4 bases and J by 6 bases, with 15 bases between them. CDR3 size: 14 residues. CDR3 region: CASSLVPLGDGYTF. For the CDR3, the DNA is TGTGCCAGCAGTTTGGTGCCCCTTGGGGATGGCTACACCTTC.